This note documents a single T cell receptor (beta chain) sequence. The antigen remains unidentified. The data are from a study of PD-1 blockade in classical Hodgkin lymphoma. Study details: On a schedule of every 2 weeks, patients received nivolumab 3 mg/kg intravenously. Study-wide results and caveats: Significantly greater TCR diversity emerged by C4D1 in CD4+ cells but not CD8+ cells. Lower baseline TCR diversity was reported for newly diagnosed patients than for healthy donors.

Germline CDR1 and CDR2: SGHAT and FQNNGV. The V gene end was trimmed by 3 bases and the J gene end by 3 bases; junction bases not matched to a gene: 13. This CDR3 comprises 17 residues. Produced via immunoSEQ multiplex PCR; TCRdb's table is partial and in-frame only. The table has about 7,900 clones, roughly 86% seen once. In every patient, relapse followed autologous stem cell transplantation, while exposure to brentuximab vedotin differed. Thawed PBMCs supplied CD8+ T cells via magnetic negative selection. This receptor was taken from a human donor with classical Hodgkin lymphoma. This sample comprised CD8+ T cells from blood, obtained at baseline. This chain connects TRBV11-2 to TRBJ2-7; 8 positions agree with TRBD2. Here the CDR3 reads CASSFTLIGGALYEQYF. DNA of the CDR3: TGTGCCAGCAGCTTTACCCTCATCGGGGGGGCCCTCTACGAGCAGTACTTC.